A selection of T cell receptor beta chains follows, all from one sample in a study of T cell responses to AZD1222 COVID-19 vaccine. Libraries were prepared by immunoSEQ multiplex PCR; TCRdb keeps only in-frame clonotypes and omits some of them. The top ten clones hold approximately 0.52% of a sample with approximately 300,000 clones, 94% of them seen once. Source: peripheral blood, taken 28 days after the second AZD1222 dose. These TCRs come from an adult who received the AZD1222 COVID-19 vaccine. Both conserved end residues are part of each CDR3. A D gene is named only where the DNA matches it firmly. Only some rows state a clone size, as once, few, many or a class for expanded clones.

.	TRBV19	TRBJ1-1	.	TGTGCCAGTAGTGGGGGGGAAGCTTTCTTT	CASSGGEAFF
.	TRBV2	TRBJ1-5	.	TGTGCCAGCGCCGAGGGGTGGACCCAGCATTTT	CASAEGWTQHF
.	TRBV2	TRBJ2-2	.	TGTGCCAGCAGTGAATCGGGTACCGGGGAGCTGTTTTTT	CASSESGTGELFF
TRBD1	TRBV19	TRBJ2-1	.	TGTGCCAGTAGTCGACAGGGCTGGAATGAGCAGTTCTTC	CASSRQGWNEQFF
.	TRBV5-1	TRBJ2-2	.	TGCGCCAGCAGCTTGGTCGGGGCCGGACACGGGGAGCTGTTTTTT	CASSLVGAGHGELFF
.	TRBV29-1	TRBJ1-5	.	TGCACCGGTTATAGCAATCAGCCCCAGCATTTT	CTGYSNQPQHF
.	TRBV9	TRBJ2-1	.	TGTGCCAGCAGCGTAGGTTTAGGAAACTACAATGAGCAGTTCTTC	CASSVGLGNYNEQFF
.	TRBV5-1	TRBJ2-1	.	TGCGCCAGCAGCTTGGGTGGGGCCAACGACAATGAGCAGTTCTTC	CASSLGGANDNEQFF
TRBD1	TRBV5-4	TRBJ1-1	.	TGTGCCAGCACCATCGACAGGGCAAACTATGCTGAAGCTTTCTTT	CASTIDRANYAEAFF
TRBD2	TRBV6-5	TRBJ2-7	.	TGTGCCACCAGAGGGAGGGTGTCCTACGAGCAGTACTTC	CATRGRVSYEQYF
.	TRBV10-1	TRBJ2-1	.	TGCGCCAGCAGTGAGGACCTCAACCTTCATGAGCAGTTCTTC	CASSEDLNLHEQFF
.	TRBV27	TRBJ1-5	.	TGTGCCAGCAGGGTCTCCCACGGCAATCAGCCCCAGCATTTT	CASRVSHGNQPQHF
.	TRBV15	TRBJ1-2	.	TGTGCCACCAGCAGAACTAGAGCTAACTATGGCTACACCTTC	CATSRTRANYGYTF
.	TRBV2	TRBJ2-7	.	TGTGCCAGCAGCCCACGGTACGAGCAGTACTTC	CASSPRYEQYF
.	TRBV7-6	TRBJ2-5	.	TGTGCCAGCAGTAAAACCAGGGGAGGGGAGACCCAGTACTTC	CASSKTRGGETQYF
.	TRBV28	TRBJ1-2	.	TGTGCCACCGGGGGCGCTAACTATGGCTACACCTTC	CATGGANYGYTF
.	TRBV29-1	TRBJ2-2	.	TGCAGCGTATGGGGGGACACCGGGGAGCTGTTTTTT	CSVWGDTGELFF
.	TRBV6-5	TRBJ1-6	.	TGTGCCAGCAGTTTAGTGAGGGGGGCTCTTAATTCACCCCTCCACTTT	CASSLVRGALNSPLHF
.	TRBV5-1	TRBJ2-2	.	TGCGCCAGCAGCCACACCCAGGCGAACACCGGGGAGCTGTTTTTT	CASSHTQANTGELFF
.	TRBV6-5	TRBJ2-2	.	TGTGCCAGCAGGACAGGGAACACCGGGGAGCTGTTTTTT	CASRTGNTGELFF
TRBD2	TRBV7-2	TRBJ2-1	once	TGTGCCAGCAGCTCGCAATCTAGCGGGAGCGTTAGCGAGCAGTTCTTC	CASSSQSSGSVSEQFF
.	TRBV5-1	TRBJ2-3	.	TGCGCCAGCAGCTTGGTTGGAGGGCCAGATACGCAGTATTTT	CASSLVGGPDTQYF
TRBD1	TRBV5-1	TRBJ1-6	.	TGCGCCAGCAGCTTGGCGGGACAGGGATATTCACCCCTCCACTTT	CASSLAGQGYSPLHF
TRBD2	TRBV28	TRBJ2-1	.	TGTGCCAGCAGTTTACCCCCGGGAGCGGGGGGTGAGCAGTTCTTC	CASSLPPGAGGEQFF
.	TRBV27	TRBJ2-2	.	TGTGCCAGCAGATTAGGACTACCAACCGGGGAGCTGTTTTTT	CASRLGLPTGELFF
.	TRBV5-4	TRBJ1-1	.	TGTGCCAGCAGAAGGGACACTGAAGCTTTCTTT	CASRRDTEAFF
.	TRBV28	TRBJ1-3	.	TGTGCCAGCAGTTTGGCCACCTCTGGAAACACCATATATTTT	CASSLATSGNTIYF
TRBD1	TRBV10-3	TRBJ1-1	.	TGTGCCATCAGCACGGGACAGAGCACTGAAGCTTTCTTT	CAISTGQSTEAFF
TRBD1	TRBV4-1	TRBJ2-7	.	TGCGCCAGCAGCCTAGTGGACAGGGGAGCCTACGAGCAGTACTTC	CASSLVDRGAYEQYF
.	TRBV9	TRBJ1-1	.	TGTGCCAGCAGCCCCAGGGGACCCACTGAAGCTTTCTTT	CASSPRGPTEAFF
.	TRBV2	TRBJ2-2	.	TGTGCCAGCAGTGATGGGGCGCCTTCGAACACCGGGGAGCTGTTTTTT	CASSDGAPSNTGELFF
.	TRBV9	TRBJ2-1	.	TGTGCCAGCAGCTGGGGCACGGGGACCGAGTACAATGAGCAGTTCTTC	CASSWGTGTEYNEQFF
TRBD2	TRBV28	TRBJ2-1	once	TGTGCCAGCAGTTTACTCGGCGCGGGAGTAAGGAATGAGCAGTTCTTC	CASSLLGAGVRNEQFF
.	TRBV1	TRBJ1-3	.	TGCACCAGCAGCCAGAGAACTCCGGGACACCACTCTGGAAACACCATATATTTT	CTSSQRTPGHHSGNTIYF
TRBD2	TRBV5-4	TRBJ2-1	.	TGTGCCAGCAGCCCAAACGGGGGAGGGTTGTACAATGAGCAGTTCTTC	CASSPNGGGLYNEQFF
.	TRBV11-2	TRBJ2-7	.	TGTGCCAGCAGCGGATCTAGCGCGAATGTGGAGCAGTACTTC	CASSGSSANVEQYF
.	TRBV21-1	TRBJ2-7	.	TGTGCCAGCAGCAAAGTCCGACTAGCTGGCTACGAGCAGTACTTC	CASSKVRLAGYEQYF
.	TRBV6-5	TRBJ2-2	.	TGTGCCAGCAGTTACCCCGGGGGGGAGCTGTTTTTT	CASSYPGGELFF
.	TRBV28	TRBJ1-1	.	TGTGCCAGCAGTTTCTTCGCCGGGACACAGAACACTGAAGCTTTCTTT	CASSFFAGTQNTEAFF
.	TRBV27	TRBJ1-2	once	TGTGCCAGCAGGGGAAGTCGGAGCGGCTATGGCTACACCTTC	CASRGSRSGYGYTF
.	TRBV11-3	TRBJ2-2	once	TGTGCCAGCAGCTTAGGAAGCGTAGGGGCCGGGGAGCTGTTTTTT	CASSLGSVGAGELFF
.	TRBV6-5	TRBJ2-7	once	TGTGCCAGCAGTCCGGGACCGCCTTACGAGCAGTACTTC	CASSPGPPYEQYF
.	TRBV28	TRBJ1-4	.	TGTGCCAGCAGTTTTTCCGGGTCGGGGCTGTTTTTT	CASSFSGSGLFF
.	TRBV3-1/TRBV3-2	TRBJ2-5	.	TGTGCCAGCAGCCTTCCCGGCACGGGACTCAAAGAGACCCAGTACTTC	CASSLPGTGLKETQYF
TRBD2	TRBV14	TRBJ2-1	.	TGTGCCAGCAGCCAAGGGGGCCCGCTAGCGGGAGGTCGTTTGCAGTTCTTC	CASSQGGPLAGGRLQFF
.	TRBV11-2	TRBJ1-4	.	TGTGCCAGCAGCTTAGGGGTGATGGAAAAACTGTTTTTT	CASSLGVMEKLFF